This entry lists 19 T cell receptor beta chains sequenced from one sample in a study of blood T cell repertoires in COVID-19. TCRdb keeps only in-frame clones here, not all; method: immunoSEQ multiplex PCR. The table lists over 150,000 clones, roughly 88% of them singletons. Sequenced: peripheral blood. These receptors all stem from a man aged 50 or older with COVID-19, enrolled during active disease.

The genes are TRBV4-2 and TRBJ1-6, with a tentative D call TRBD1 (5 bases). Trimming removed 0 bases from V and 6 bases from J, with 18 bases in between. CDR1 is LGHNA and CDR2 is YNFKEQ in the germline V gene. The CDR3 covers 18 residues. This CDR3 reads CASSQDWLGRVINSPLHF. Written as DNA, the CDR3 is TGTGCCAGCAGCCAAGACTGGTTGGGCAGGGTGATTAATTCACCCCTCCACTTT.

V is TRBV5-4 and J is TRBJ1-1; the D gene is possibly TRBD1 (6 bases). Trimming cost V 0 bases and J 4 bases, with 10 bases left between them. CDR3 length: 14 amino acids. The germline V gene has CDR1 SGHNT and CDR2 YYREEE (reference sequence). The CDR3 bases are TGTGCCAGCAGCTTGGGGGACACCCCCACTGAAGCTTTCTTT. This sequence encodes CASSLGDTPTEAFF.

This clone appeared once. The chain employs TRBV3-1 (or the pseudogene TRBV3-2) and TRBJ2-1; TRBD2 agrees at 7 bases. The J segment lost 8 bases and the V segment lost 0 bases, leaving 7 bases of the junction unmatched. From germline, CDR1 is LGHDT and CDR2 YNNKEL (reference sequence). This CDR3 has 15 amino acids. DNA for the CDR3: TGTGCCAGCAGCCAAGATGGGGGGAGGGGTTATGAGCAGTTCTTC. Its protein is CASSQDGGRGYEQFF.

The chain couples TRBV19 to TRBJ1-4; D ambiguous. Germline V gene sequence: CDR1 LNHDA, CDR2 SQIVND (reference sequence). CDR3 size: 15 residues. V gave up 2 bases and J gave up 0 bases, with 7 bases separating them. The CDR3 bases are TGTGCCAGTAGTATATATGTTGCAACTAATGAAAAACTGTTTTTT. This sequence encodes CASSIYVATNEKLFF.

The rearrangement links TRBV7-2 to TRBJ1-6; D gene unclear. V was cut by 1 base and J by 7 bases, with 11 bases left in between. The CDR3 runs to 15 residues. Germline lookup yields CDR1 SGHTA and CDR2 FQGNSA. CDR3 bases: TGTGCCAGCAGCTTAGTTCAGGTGCCCAATTCACCCCTCCACTTT. This gives the protein CASSLVQVPNSPLHF.

J is TRBJ1-1 and V is TRBV20-1; tentatively, D is TRBD1 (5 bases). Germline lookup yields CDR1 DFQATT and CDR2 SNEGSKA (reference sequence). The CDR3 runs 13 residues. Trimming removed 3 bases from V and 8 bases from J, with 16 bases in between. The CDR3 is CSASLRQGQEAFF. For the CDR3, the DNA is TGCAGTGCTAGTCTTAGGCAGGGCCAAGAAGCTTTCTTT.

The V and J genes are TRBV10-3 and TRBJ2-2, with D perhaps TRBD2 (6 bases). V shed 6 bases and J shed 4 bases, with 9 bases lying between them. The germline gives CDR1 ENHRY, CDR2 SYGVKD. There are 13 residues in the CDR3. The CDR3 spells CAIRDYLTGELFF. The DNA for the CDR3 is TGTGCCATCAGGGACTACCTCACCGGGGAGCTGTTTTTT.

The sample holds one count of this clone. V and J are TRBV9 and TRBJ1-1; 7 positions match TRBD1. V gave up 4 bases and J gave up 0 bases; unmatched junction bases: 9. Per germline, CDR1 SGDLS and CDR2 YYNGEE. CDR3 length equals 16 residues. This CDR3 is CASSPPRGTMNTEAFF. The DNA for the CDR3 is TGTGCCAGCAGCCCACCCAGGGGGACGATGAACACTGAAGCTTTCTTT.

The chain is built from TRBV10-3 and TRBJ2-5; perhaps TRBD1 as D (5 bases). Germline-derived CDR1 and CDR2 are ENHRY and SYGVKD. Trimming cost V 4 bases and J 5 bases, with 14 bases left between them. The CDR3 contains 14 residues. The CDR3 sequence: CAISGEGAWETQYF. DNA of the CDR3: TGTGCCATCAGTGGGGAAGGGGCTTGGGAGACCCAGTACTTC.

The chain uses TRBV19 and TRBJ2-6, with unresolved D. V lost 5 bases and J lost 4, with 6 bases in between. The CDR3 runs to 13 residues. Looked up from germline, CDR1 is LNHDA and CDR2 is SQIVND (reference sequence). This CDR3 reads CASSAQGANVLTF. CDR3 DNA sequence: TGTGCCAGTAGTGCCCAGGGGGCCAACGTCCTGACTTTC.

The chain joins TRBV3-1 (or the pseudogene TRBV3-2) to TRBJ1-2, with D hard to call. Between the trimmed V and J ends, which lost 1 base and 3 bases, there was a span of 12 bases. Germline assignment: CDR1 LGHDT and CDR2 YNNKEL (reference sequence). This CDR3 has 15 amino acids. CDR3 in amino acids: CASSQGSASDYGYTF. CDR3 coding DNA: TGTGCCAGCAGCCAAGGTTCCGCCAGTGACTATGGCTACACCTTC.

The chain employs TRBV7-9 and TRBJ2-7, with 8 bases that match TRBD1. This CDR3 contains 12 residues. Germline CDR1 SEHNR, CDR2 FQNEAQ (reference sequence). V trimming: 7 bases; J trimming: 2 bases; junction bases outside the gene matches: 1. The DNA of the CDR3 is TGTGCCAGCACAGGGGGCGCCTACGAGCAGTACTTC. This sequence encodes CASTGGAYEQYF.

The V call is TRBV2, the J call TRBJ2-5; TRBD1 matches 9 bases. This CDR3 spans 15 amino acids. V shed 6 bases and J 2 bases; nucleotides not matched to a gene: 7. Germline V lookup: CDR1 SNHLY, CDR2 FYNNEI. In DNA, the CDR3 is TGTGCCAGCAGCGGAACAGGGGGCGGTCAAGAGACCCAGTACTTC. Translated: CASSGTGGGQETQYF.

The rearrangement uses TRBV28 and TRBJ2-7, with 8 bases fitting TRBD2. The germline gives CDR1 MDHEN, CDR2 SYDVKM. V shed 10 bases, J shed 7 bases, and the junction held 6 bases outside the gene matches. The CDR3 consists of 11 residues. The CDR3 DNA reads as TGTGCCACCGGACTAGCACCTGAGCAGTACTTC. Its protein product is CATGLAPEQYF.

The chain couples TRBV29-1 to TRBJ1-1; D not certain. This CDR3 is 11 amino acids long. V shed 7 bases and J shed 1 base, with 7 bases lying between them. The germline V gene encodes CDR1 SQVTM and CDR2 ANQGSEA. In DNA, the CDR3 is TGCAGCGGACGGGGGAACACTGAAGCTTTCTTT. Amino acid sequence: CSGRGNTEAFF.

This clone has only one observation. J is TRBJ1-1 and V is TRBV6-6; D gene unclear. Germline assignment: CDR1 MNHNY and CDR2 SVGAGI (reference sequence). The CDR3 runs 15 residues. Between the trimmed V and J ends, which lost 0 bases and 0 bases, there was a span of 8 bases. This CDR3 reads CASSYSRNVNTEAFF. For the CDR3, the DNA is TGTGCCAGCAGTTACTCGAGAAATGTGAACACTGAAGCTTTCTTT.

This chain links TRBV30 with TRBJ1-5; 8 nucleotides match TRBD1. V was pared by 2 bases and J by 4 bases, with 7 bases of the junction left unmatched. The CDR3 spans 15 residues. Germline V gene sequence: CDR1 GTSNPN, CDR2 SVGIG (reference sequence). The DNA for the CDR3 is TGTGCCTGGAGTACAGGACAGGGCCCAAATCAGCCCCAGCATTTT. Its translation is CAWSTGQGPNQPQHF.

The chain carries TRBV11-2 and TRBJ1-1; TRBD1 matches at 9 bases. The CDR3 length is 16 residues. In germline, CDR1 is SGHAT, CDR2 FQNNGV. Losses at the gene ends were 5 bases for V and 6 bases for J; bases not matched to a gene: 13. The CDR3 here is CASSLALGDRVAEAFF. The CDR3 bases are TGTGCCAGCAGCCTCGCCCTAGGGGACAGGGTAGCTGAAGCTTTCTTT.

The chain carries TRBV6-5 and TRBJ1-6, with D perhaps matching TRBD1 (5 bases). The CDR3 spans 13 residues. Trimming removed 7 bases from V and 9 bases from J, with 13 bases in between. Germline values: CDR1 MNHEY, CDR2 SVGAGI. Written as DNA, the CDR3 is TGTGCCAGCACCAGAGGGGAGGGTTCACCCCTCCACTTT. This codes for CASTRGEGSPLHF.